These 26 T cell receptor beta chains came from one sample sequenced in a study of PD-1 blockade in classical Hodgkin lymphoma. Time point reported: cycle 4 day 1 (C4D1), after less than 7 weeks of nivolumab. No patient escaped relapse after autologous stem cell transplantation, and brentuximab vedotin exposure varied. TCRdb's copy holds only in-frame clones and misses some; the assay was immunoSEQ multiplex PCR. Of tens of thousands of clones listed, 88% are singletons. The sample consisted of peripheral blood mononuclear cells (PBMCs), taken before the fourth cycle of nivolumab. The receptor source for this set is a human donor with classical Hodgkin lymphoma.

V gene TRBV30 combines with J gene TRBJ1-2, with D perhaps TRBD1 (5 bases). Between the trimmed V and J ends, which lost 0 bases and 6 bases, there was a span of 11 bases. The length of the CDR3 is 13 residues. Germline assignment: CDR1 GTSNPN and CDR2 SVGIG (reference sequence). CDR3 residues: CAWSVLLGHGYTF. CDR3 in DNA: TGTGCCTGGAGTGTACTATTGGGGCATGGCTACACCTTC.

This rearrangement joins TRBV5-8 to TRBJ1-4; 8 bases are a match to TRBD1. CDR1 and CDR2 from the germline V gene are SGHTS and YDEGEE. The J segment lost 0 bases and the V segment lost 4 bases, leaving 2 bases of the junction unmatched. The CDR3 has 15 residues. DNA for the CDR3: TGTGCCAGCAGCGAGGGACAGGCAACTAATGAAAAACTGTTTTTT. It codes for CASSEGQATNEKLFF.

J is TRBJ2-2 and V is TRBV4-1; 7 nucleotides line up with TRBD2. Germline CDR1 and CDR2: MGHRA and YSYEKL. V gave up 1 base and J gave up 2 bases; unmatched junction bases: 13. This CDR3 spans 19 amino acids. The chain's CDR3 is CASSQVLGGFGKNTGELFF. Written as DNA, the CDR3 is TGCGCCAGCAGCCAAGTACTCGGGGGGTTCGGCAAAAACACCGGGGAGCTGTTTTTT.

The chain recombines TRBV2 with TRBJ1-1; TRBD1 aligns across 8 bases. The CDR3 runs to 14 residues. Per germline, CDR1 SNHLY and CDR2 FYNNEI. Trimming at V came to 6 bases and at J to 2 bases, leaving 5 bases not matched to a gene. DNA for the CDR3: TGTGCCAGCAGAGTGGGACAGGTAAACACTGAAGCTTTCTTT. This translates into CASRVGQVNTEAFF. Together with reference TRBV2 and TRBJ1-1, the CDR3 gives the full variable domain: EPEVTQTPSHQVTQMGQEVILRCVPISNHLYFYWYRQILGQKVEFLVSFYNNEISEKSEIFDDQFSVERPDGSNFTLKIRSTKLEDSAMYFCASRVGQVNTEAFFGQGTRLTVV.

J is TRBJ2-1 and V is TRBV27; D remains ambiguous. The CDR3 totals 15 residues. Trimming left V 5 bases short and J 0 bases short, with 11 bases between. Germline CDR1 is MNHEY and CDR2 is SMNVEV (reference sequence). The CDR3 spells CASSPTPRSYNEQFF. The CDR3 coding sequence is TGTGCCAGCAGTCCTACACCCCGCTCCTACAATGAGCAGTTCTTC.

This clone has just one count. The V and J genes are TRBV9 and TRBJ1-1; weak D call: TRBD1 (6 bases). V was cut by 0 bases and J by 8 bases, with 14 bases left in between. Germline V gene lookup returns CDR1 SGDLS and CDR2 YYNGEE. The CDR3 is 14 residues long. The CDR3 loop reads CASSVADSGAEAFF. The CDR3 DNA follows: TGTGCCAGCAGCGTAGCGGACAGTGGCGCAGAAGCTTTCTTT.

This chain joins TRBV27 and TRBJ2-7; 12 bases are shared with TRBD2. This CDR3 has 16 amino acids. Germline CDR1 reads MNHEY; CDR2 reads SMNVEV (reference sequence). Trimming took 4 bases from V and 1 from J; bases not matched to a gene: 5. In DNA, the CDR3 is TGTGCCAGCAGTTATTCGACTAGCGGGAGTTCCTACGAGCAGTACTTC. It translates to CASSYSTSGSSYEQYF.

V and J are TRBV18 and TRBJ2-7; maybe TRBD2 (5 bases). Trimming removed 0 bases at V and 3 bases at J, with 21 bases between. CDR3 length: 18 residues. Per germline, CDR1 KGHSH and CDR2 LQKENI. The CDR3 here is CASSPPVASRDPLYEQYF. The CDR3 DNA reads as TGTGCCAGCTCACCACCGGTGGCCAGTCGGGATCCTCTCTACGAGCAGTACTTC.

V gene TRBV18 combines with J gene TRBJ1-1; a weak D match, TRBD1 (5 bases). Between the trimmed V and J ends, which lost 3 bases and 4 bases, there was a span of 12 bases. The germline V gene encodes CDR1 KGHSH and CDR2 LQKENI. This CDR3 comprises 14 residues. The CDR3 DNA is TGTGCCAGCTCACCCCCTGGGGGGTTCACTGAAGCTTTCTTT. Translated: CASSPPGGFTEAFF. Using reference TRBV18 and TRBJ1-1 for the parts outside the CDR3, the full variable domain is NAGVMQNPRHLVRRRGQEARLRCSPMKGHSHVYWYRQLPEEGLKFMVYLQKENIIDESGMPKERFSAEFPKEGPSILRIQQVVRGDSAAYFCASSPPGGFTEAFFGQGTRLTVV.

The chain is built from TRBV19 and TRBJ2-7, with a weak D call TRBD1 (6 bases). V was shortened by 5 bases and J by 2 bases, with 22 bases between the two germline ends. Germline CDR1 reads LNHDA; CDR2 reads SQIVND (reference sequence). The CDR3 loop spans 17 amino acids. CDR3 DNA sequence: TGTGCCAGTAGTCCTTACCTCACTCGGGACACCACCTACGAGCAGTACTTC. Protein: CASSPYLTRDTTYEQYF.

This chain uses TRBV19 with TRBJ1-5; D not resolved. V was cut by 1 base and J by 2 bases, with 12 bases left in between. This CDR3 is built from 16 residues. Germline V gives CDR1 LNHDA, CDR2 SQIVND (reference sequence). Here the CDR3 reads CASSIGAGRGNQPQHF. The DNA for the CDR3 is TGTGCCAGTAGTATAGGGGCAGGTAGAGGCAATCAGCCCCAGCATTTT.

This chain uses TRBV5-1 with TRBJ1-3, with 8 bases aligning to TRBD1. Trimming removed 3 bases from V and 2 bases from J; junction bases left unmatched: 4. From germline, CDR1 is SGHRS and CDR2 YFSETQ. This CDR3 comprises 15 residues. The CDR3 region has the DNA TGCGCCAGCAGCTGGACAGGGTTGGCTGGAAACACCATATATTTT. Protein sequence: CASSWTGLAGNTIYF.

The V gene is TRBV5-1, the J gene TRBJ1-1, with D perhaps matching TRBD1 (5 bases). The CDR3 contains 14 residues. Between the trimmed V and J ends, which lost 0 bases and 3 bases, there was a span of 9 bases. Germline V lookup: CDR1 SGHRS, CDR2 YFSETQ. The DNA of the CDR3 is TGCGCCAGCAGCTTGGCTCTGGGGGACACTGAAGCTTTCTTT. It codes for CASSLALGDTEAFF.

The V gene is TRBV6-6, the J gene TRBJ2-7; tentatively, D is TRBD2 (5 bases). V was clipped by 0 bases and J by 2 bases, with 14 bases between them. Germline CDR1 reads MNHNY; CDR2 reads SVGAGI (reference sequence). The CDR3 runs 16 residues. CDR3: CASSYSRAKNPYEQYF. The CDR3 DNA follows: TGTGCCAGCAGTTACTCGAGGGCCAAAAATCCCTACGAGCAGTACTTC.

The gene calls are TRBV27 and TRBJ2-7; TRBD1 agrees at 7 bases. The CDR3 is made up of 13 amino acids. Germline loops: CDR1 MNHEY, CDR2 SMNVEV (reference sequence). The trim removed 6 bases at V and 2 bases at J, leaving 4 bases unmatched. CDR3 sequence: CASRPTGTYEQYF. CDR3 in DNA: TGTGCCAGCAGACCGACAGGGACCTACGAGCAGTACTTC.

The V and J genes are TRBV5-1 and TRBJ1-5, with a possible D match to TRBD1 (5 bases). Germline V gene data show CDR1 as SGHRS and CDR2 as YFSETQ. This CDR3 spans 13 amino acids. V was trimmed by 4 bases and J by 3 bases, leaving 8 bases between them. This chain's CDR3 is CASSPGTNQPQHF. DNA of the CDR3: TGCGCCAGCAGCCCCGGGACCAATCAGCCCCAGCATTTT.

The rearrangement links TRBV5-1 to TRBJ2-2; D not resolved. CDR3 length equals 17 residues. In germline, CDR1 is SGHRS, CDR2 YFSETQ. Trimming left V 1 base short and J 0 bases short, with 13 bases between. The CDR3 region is CASSLKVGGSNTGELFF. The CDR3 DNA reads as TGCGCCAGCAGCTTGAAGGTGGGCGGATCGAACACCGGGGAGCTGTTTTTT.

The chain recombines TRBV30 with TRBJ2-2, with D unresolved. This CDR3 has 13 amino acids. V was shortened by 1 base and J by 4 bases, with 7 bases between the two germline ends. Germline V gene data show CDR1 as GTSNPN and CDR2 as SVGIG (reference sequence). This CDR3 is CAWSGTLTGELFF. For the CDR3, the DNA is TGTGCCTGGAGTGGAACCCTCACCGGGGAGCTGTTTTTT.

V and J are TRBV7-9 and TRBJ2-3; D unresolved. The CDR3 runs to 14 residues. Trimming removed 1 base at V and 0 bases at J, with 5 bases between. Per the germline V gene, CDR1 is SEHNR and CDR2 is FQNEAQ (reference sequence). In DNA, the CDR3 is TGTGCCAGCAGCTTAGTAGTCAGCACAGATACGCAGTATTTT. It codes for CASSLVVSTDTQYF.

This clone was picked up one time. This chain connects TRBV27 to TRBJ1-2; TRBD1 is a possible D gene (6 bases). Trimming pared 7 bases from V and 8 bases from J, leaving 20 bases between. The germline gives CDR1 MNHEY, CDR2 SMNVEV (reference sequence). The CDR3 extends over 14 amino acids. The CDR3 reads CASTSSNRARGYTF. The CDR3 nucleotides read TGTGCCAGCACCTCATCAAACAGGGCTCGCGGCTACACCTTC.

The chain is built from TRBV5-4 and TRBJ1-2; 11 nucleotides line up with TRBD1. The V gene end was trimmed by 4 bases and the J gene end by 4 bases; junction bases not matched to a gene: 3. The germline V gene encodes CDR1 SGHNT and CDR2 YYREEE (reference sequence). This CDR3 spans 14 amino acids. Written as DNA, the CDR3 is TGTGCCAGCAGCCGGACAGGGGGCCTCTATGGCTACACCTTC. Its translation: CASSRTGGLYGYTF.

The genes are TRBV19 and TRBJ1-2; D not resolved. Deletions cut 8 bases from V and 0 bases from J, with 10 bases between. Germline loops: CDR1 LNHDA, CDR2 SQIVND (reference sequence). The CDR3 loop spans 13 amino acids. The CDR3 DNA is TGTGCCAGTTGCCGCGACGCTAACTATGGCTACACCTTC. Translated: CASCRDANYGYTF.

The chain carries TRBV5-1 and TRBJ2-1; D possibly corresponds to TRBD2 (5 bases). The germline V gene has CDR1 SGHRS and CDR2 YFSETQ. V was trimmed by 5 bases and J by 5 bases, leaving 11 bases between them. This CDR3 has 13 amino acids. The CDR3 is CASRTMENNEQFF. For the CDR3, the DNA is TGCGCCAGCAGGACTATGGAAAACAATGAGCAGTTCTTC.

The CDR3 nucleotides are TGCGCCAGCAGCTTCGGAATCGGCACAGATACGCAGTATTTT. Its protein is CASSFGIGTDTQYF. The rearrangement joins TRBV5-1 to TRBJ2-3; D unclear. CDR3 length: 14 amino acids. CDR1 is SGHRS, CDR2 YFSETQ, per germline. Between the trimmed V and J ends, which lost 2 bases and 1 base, there was a span of 8 bases. The whole variable domain, remainder taken from reference TRBV5-1 and TRBJ2-3, is KAGVTQTPRYLIKTRGQQVTLSCSPISGHRSVSWYQQTPGQGLQFLFEYFSETQRNKGNFPGRFSGRQFSNSRSEMNVSTLELGDSALYLCASSFGIGTDTQYFGPGTRLTVL.

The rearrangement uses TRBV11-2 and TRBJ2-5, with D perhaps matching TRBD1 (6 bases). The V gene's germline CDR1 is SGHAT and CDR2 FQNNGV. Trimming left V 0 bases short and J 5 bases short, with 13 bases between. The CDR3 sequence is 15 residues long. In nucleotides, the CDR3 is TGTGCCAGCAGCTTAGACAGGGGTTCGGTGGAGACCCAGTACTTC. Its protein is CASSLDRGSVETQYF. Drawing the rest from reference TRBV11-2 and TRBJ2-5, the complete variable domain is EAGVAQSPRYKIIEKRQSVAFWCNPISGHATLYWYQQILGQGPKLLIQFQNNGVVDDSQLPKDRFSAERLKGVDSTLKIQPAKLEDSAVYLCASSLDRGSVETQYFGPGTRLLVL.

CDR3 bases: TGTGCCATATCCTCCGGGCGGGAGGTTGTGTACTTC. The encoded protein is CAISSGREVVYF. The chain carries TRBV10-3 and TRBJ2-4, with TRBD2 matching 8 bases. This CDR3 has 12 amino acids. Germline trimming cut 9 bases from V and 15 bases from J; bases unmatched to any gene: 13. Germline-derived CDR1 and CDR2 are ENHRY and SYGVKD.